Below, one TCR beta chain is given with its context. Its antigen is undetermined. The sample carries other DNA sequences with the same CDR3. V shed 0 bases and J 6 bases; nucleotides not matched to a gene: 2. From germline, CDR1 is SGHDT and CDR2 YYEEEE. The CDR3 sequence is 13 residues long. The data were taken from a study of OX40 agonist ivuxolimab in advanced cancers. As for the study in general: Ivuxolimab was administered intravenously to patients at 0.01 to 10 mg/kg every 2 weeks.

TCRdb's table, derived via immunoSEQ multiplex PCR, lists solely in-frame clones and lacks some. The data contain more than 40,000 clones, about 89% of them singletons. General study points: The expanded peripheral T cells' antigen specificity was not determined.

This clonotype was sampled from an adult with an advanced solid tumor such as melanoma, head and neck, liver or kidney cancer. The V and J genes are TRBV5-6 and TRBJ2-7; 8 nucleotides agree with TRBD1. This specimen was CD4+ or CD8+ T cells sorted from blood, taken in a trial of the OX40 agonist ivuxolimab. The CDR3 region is CASSLGTGGEQYF. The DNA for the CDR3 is TGTGCCAGCAGCTTGGGTACAGGGGGCGAGCAGTACTTC.